The sequence of this TCR beta chain was determined in a study of CD8 T cells in Susac syndrome. Study results and limitations: The study recognized that the number of individuals in its TCR sequencing and HLA analysis was relatively small.

About this clonotype itself: Its antigen is as yet unknown.

The germline V gene has CDR1 GTSNPN and CDR2 SVGIG (reference sequence). The CDR3 totals 14 residues. The germline V and J ends were trimmed by 3 bases and 0 bases, with 11 bases remaining between them. RNA amounts of about 0.5 to 1 ug underwent reverse transcription with random hexamers. Multiplex PCR with immunoSEQ amplified the TCR beta CDR3 across 54 Vbeta and 13 Jbeta. Via MiXCR, TCRdb re-called the immunoSEQ multiplex PCR reads, giving one row per CDR3 protein. The sample consists of roughly 120,000 distinct CDR3 sequences, approximately 94% of them appearing once. TEMRA cells were FACS-enriched, unlike CD8+ and CD4+ T cells, which were negatively isolated.

The sample consisted of CD4+ T cells from PBMCs. The chain has TRBV30 and TRBJ1-2; D uncertain. This receptor was taken from a human donor with multiple sclerosis. The CDR3 coding sequence is TGTGCCTGGAGCTTGGGAGGGCCTAACTATGGCTACACCTTC. This sequence encodes CAWSLGGPNYGYTF.